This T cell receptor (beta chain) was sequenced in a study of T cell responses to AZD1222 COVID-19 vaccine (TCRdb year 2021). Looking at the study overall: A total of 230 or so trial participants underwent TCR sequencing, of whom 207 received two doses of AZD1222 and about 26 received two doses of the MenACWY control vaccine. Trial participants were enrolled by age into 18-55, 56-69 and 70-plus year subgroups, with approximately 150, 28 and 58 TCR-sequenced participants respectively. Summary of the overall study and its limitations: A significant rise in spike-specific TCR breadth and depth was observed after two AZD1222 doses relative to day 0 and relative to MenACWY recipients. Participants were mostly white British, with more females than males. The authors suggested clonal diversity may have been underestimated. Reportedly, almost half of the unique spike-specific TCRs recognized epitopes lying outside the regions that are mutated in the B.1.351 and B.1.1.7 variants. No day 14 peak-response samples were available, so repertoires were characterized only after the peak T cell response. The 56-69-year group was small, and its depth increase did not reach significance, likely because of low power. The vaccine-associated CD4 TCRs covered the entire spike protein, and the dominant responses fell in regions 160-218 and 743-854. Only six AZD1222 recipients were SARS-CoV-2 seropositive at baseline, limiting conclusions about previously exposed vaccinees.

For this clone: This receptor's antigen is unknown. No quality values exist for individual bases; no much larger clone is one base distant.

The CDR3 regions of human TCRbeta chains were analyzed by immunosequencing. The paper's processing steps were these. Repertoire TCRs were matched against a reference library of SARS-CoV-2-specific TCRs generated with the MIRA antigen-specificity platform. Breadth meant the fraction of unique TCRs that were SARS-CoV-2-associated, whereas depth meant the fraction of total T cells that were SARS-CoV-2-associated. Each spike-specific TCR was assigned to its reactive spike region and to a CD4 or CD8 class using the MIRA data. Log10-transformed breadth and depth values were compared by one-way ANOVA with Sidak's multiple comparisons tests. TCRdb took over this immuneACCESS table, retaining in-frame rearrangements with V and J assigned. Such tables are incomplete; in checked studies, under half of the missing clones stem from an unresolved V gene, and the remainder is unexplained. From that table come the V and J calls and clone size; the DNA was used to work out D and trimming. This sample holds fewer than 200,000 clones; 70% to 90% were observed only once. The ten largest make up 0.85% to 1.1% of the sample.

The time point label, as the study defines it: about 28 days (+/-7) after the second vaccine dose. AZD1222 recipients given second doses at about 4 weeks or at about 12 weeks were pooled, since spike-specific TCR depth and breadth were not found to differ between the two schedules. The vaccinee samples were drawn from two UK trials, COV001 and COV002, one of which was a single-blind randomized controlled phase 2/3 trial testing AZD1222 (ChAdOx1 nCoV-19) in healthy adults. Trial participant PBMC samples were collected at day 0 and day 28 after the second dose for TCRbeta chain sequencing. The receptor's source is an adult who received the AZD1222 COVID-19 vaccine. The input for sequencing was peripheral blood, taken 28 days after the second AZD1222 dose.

Here the CDR3 is given as CASSSTGTTNEQFF. The sequenced DNA is TGCGCCAGCAGTTCTACCGGGACTACTAATGAGCAGTTCTTC. This sequence uses TRBV5-1 and TRBJ2-1, and 7 junctional nucleotides match TRBD2. For this chain, trimming is 5 bases at the V end and 7 bases at the J end, and the number of junction bases without a gene match is 9. Sequences SGHRS (CDR1) and YFSETQ (CDR2) are obtained from the germline V gene. The CDR3 measures 14 amino acids from cysteine to phenylalanine. Only CDR3 DNA is held: 42 bases, read in frame from base 1.